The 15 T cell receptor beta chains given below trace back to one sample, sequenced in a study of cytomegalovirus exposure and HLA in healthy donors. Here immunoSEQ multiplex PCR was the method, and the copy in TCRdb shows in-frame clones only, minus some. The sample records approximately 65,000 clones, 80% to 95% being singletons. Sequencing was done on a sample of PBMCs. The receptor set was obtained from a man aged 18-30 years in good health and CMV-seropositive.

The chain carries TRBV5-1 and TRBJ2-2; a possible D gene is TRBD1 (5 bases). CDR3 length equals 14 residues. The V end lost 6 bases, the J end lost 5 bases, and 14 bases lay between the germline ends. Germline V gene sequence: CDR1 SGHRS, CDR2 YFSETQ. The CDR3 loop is CASKEQGVTGELFF. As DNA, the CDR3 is TGCGCCAGCAAAGAACAAGGGGTGACCGGGGAGCTGTTTTTT. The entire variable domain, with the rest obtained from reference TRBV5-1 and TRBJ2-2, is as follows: KAGVTQTPRYLIKTRGQQVTLSCSPISGHRSVSWYQQTPGQGLQFLFEYFSETQRNKGNFPGRFSGRQFSNSRSEMNVSTLELGDSALYLCASKEQGVTGELFFGEGSRLTVL.

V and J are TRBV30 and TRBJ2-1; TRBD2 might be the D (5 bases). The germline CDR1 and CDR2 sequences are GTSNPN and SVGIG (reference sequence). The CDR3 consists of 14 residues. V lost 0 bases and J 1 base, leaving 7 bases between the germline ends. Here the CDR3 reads CAWSVEVSYNEQFF. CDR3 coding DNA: TGTGCCTGGAGTGTGGAGGTTTCCTACAATGAGCAGTTCTTC.

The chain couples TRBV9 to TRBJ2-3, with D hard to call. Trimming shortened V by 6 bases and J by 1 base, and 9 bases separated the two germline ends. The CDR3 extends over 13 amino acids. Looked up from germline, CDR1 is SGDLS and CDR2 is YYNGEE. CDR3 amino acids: CASTPLGTDTQYF. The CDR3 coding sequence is TGTGCCAGCACCCCTCTCGGCACAGATACGCAGTATTTT.

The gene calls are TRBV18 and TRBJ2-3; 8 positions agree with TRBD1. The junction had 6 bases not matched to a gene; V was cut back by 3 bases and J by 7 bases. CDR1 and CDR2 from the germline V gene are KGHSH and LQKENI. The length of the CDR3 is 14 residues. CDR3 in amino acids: CASSPSDRVNTQYF. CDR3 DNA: TGTGCCAGCTCACCGTCGGACAGGGTTAATACGCAGTATTTT.

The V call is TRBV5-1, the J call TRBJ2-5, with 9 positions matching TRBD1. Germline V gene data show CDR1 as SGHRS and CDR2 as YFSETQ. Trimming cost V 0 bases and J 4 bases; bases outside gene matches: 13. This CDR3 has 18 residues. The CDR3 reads CASSLGSLPGQGGETQYF. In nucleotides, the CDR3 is TGCGCCAGCAGCTTGGGTAGCCTCCCGGGACAGGGAGGAGAGACCCAGTACTTC.

CDR3 protein: CASSSGLAREQFF. CDR3 in DNA: TGTGCCAGCAGCTCAGGACTAGCGAGGGAGCAGTTCTTC. The chain uses TRBV9 and TRBJ2-1; 9 positions agree with TRBD2. The CDR3 extends over 13 amino acids. Germline V gives CDR1 SGDLS, CDR2 YYNGEE. The trim removed 4 bases at V and 10 bases at J, leaving 6 bases unmatched.

For the CDR3, the DNA is TGTGCCAGCAGCCAAGGTTACACCTCGGGGGAGACCCAGTACTTC. It specifies CASSQGYTSGETQYF. This chain joins TRBV14 and TRBJ2-5, with D tentatively TRBD2 (5 bases). The CDR3 loop spans 15 amino acids. V lost 1 base to trimming and J lost 5 bases, with 14 bases between them. Per germline, CDR1 SGHDN and CDR2 FVKESK. Full variable domain (remainder filled in from reference TRBV14 and TRBJ2-5): EAGVTQFPSHSVIEKGQTVTLRCDPISGHDNLYWYRRVMGKEIKFLLHFVKESKQDESGMPNNRFLAERTGGTYSTLKVQPAELEDSGVYFCASSQGYTSGETQYFGPGTRLLVL.

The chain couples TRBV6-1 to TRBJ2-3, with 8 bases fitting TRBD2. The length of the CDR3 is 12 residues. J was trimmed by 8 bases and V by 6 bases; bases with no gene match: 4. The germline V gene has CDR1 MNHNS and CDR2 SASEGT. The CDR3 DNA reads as TGTGCCAGCAGAGCGACTAGCGTTACGCAGTATTTT. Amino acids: CASRATSVTQYF.

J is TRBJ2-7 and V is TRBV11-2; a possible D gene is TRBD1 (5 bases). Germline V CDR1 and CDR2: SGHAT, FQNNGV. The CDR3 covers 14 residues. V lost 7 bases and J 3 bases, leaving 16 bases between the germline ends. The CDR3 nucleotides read TGTGCCAGCACTCCGGGTGTAGGGGACTACGAGCAGTACTTC. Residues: CASTPGVGDYEQYF.

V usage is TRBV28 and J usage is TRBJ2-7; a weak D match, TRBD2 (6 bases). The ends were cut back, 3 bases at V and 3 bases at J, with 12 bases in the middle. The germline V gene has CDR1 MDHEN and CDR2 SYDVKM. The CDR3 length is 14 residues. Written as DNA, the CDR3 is TGTGCCAGCAGTTTCGGGGCGGGGAGCTACGAGCAGTACTTC. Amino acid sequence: CASSFGAGSYEQYF.

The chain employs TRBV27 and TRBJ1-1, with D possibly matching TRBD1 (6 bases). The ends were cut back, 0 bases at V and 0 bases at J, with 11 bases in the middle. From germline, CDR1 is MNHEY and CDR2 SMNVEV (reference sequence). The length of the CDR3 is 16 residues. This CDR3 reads CASSLSPRTVNTEAFF. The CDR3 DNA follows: TGTGCCAGCAGTTTATCCCCGCGGACAGTGAACACTGAAGCTTTCTTT.

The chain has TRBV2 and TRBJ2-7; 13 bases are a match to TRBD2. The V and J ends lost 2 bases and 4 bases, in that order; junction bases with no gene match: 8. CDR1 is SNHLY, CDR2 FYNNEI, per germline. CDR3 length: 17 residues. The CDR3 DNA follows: TGTGCCAGCAGTGAAATGTCTTCGACTAGCGGGAGGTACGAGCAGTACTTC. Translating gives CASSEMSSTSGRYEQYF.

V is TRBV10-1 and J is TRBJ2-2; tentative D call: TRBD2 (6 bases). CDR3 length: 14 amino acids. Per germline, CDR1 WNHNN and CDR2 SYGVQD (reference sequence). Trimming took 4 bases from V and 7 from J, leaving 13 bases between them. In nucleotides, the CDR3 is TGCGCCAGCAGTGGAGTTAGGGGAGGCGGGGAGCTGTTTTTT. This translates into CASSGVRGGGELFF.

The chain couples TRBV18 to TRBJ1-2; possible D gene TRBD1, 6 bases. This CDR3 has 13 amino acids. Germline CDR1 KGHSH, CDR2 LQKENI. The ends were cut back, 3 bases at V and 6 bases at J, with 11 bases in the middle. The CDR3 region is CASSPKQGDGYTF. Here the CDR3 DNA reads TGTGCCAGCTCACCGAAACAGGGAGATGGCTACACCTTC. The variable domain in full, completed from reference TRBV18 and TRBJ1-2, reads NAGVMQNPRHLVRRRGQEARLRCSPMKGHSHVYWYRQLPEEGLKFMVYLQKENIIDESGMPKERFSAEFPKEGPSILRIQQVVRGDSAAYFCASSPKQGDGYTFGSGTRLTVV.

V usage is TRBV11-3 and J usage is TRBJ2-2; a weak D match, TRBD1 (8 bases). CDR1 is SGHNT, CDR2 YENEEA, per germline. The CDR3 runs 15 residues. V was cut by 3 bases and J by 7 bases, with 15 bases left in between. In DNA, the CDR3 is TGTGCCAGCAGCTTCCACAGGGGGGGCGTCGGGGAGCTGTTTTTT. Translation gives CASSFHRGGVGELFF.